The 30 T cell receptor beta chains given below trace back to one sample, sequenced in a study of OX40 agonist ivuxolimab in advanced cancers. The table came from immunoSEQ multiplex PCR; TCRdb's copy has only in-frame clones and leaves some out. The sample lists about 66,000 clones, under 95% occurring once. The source was CD4+ or CD8+ T cells sorted from blood, collected in a trial of the OX40 agonist ivuxolimab. The receptor set was obtained from an adult with an advanced solid tumor such as melanoma, head and neck, liver or kidney cancer.

The genes are TRBV21-1 and TRBJ1-1; TRBD1 was called by the table and not checked on the DNA. TRBV21-1 is a pseudogene segment. The CDR3 is 15 residues long. Here the CDR3 reads CASSIQQGFSTEAFF. As DNA, the CDR3 is TGTGCCAGCAGCATACAACAGGGCTTTTCCACTGAAGCTTTCTTT.

This chain connects TRBV11-1 to TRBJ2-4; D unclear. The length of the CDR3 is 14 residues. With 4 bases removed from V and 1 base from J, the gap between germline ends came to 8 bases. Germline loops: CDR1 SGHAT, CDR2 FQDESV (reference sequence). The CDR3 is CASSSGGAKNIQYF. In DNA, the CDR3 is TGTGCCAGCAGCTCCGGTGGGGCCAAAAACATTCAGTACTTC.

The V call is TRBV18, the J call TRBJ2-3, with D tentatively TRBD2 (6 bases). Germline values: CDR1 KGHSH, CDR2 LQKENI. This CDR3 spans 17 amino acids. V shed 0 bases and J shed 0 bases, with 13 bases lying between them. The CDR3 sequence is CASSPPKAGTSTDTQYF. DNA of the CDR3: TGTGCCAGCTCACCACCGAAGGCGGGGACTAGCACAGATACGCAGTATTTT.

This sequence joins TRBV30 and TRBJ1-2, with unresolved D. Looked up from germline, CDR1 is GTSNPN and CDR2 is SVGIG (reference sequence). V was trimmed by 0 bases and J by 5 bases, leaving 10 bases between them. The CDR3 has 13 amino acids. The CDR3: CAWSVRTDYGYTF. CDR3 sequence (DNA): TGTGCCTGGAGTGTCCGGACTGATTATGGCTACACCTTC. The variable domain in full, completed from reference TRBV30 and TRBJ1-2, reads SQTIHQWPATLVQPVGSPLSLECTVEGTSNPNLYWYRQAAGRGLQLLFYSVGIGQISSEVPQNLSASRPQDRQFILSSKKLLLSDSGFYLCAWSVRTDYGYTFGSGTRLTVV.

This clone was counted once. The chain carries TRBV28 and TRBJ1-2; the D is unclear. This CDR3 has 13 amino acids. Germline V gene lookup returns CDR1 MDHEN and CDR2 SYDVKM. Deletions cut 7 bases from V and 3 bases from J, with 12 bases between. The CDR3 protein is CASNIRTDYGYTF. The CDR3 nucleotides read TGTGCCAGCAATATCCGGACGGACTATGGCTACACCTTC.

Remarks on this clone: At the DNA level, this CDR3 is encoded by other sequences in the same sample as well. The rearrangement uses TRBV28 and TRBJ1-5; D is possibly TRBD1 (6 bases). The length of the CDR3 is 15 residues. V lost 5 bases and J 4 bases, leaving 15 bases between the germline ends. Germline V gene lookup returns CDR1 MDHEN and CDR2 SYDVKM. The CDR3 DNA follows: TGTGCCAGCAGTCCTTTTCGCAGGGGTAATCAGCCCCAGCATTTT. It yields the protein CASSPFRRGNQPQHF.

The genes are TRBV5-8 and TRBJ1-3; the D is unclear. The germline V gene encodes CDR1 SGHTS and CDR2 YDEGEE. The V and J ends lost 2 bases and 0 bases respectively, with 6 bases between them. The CDR3 runs 14 residues. CDR3 sequence reads: CASSFRDSGNTIYF. CDR3 nucleotide sequence: TGTGCCAGCAGCTTCCGGGACTCTGGAAACACCATATATTTT.

The gene calls are TRBV7-6 and TRBJ2-5; D remains ambiguous. The CDR3 loop spans 11 amino acids. Germline-derived CDR1 and CDR2 are SGHVS and FNYEAQ. The V gene lost 6 bases and the J gene lost 3 bases, with 5 bases spanning the gap. CDR3: CASRLEETQYF. CDR3 DNA: TGTGCCAGCAGACTTGAAGAGACCCAGTACTTC. The complete variable domain, with remaining parts taken from reference TRBV7-6 and TRBJ2-5, reads GAGVSQSPRYKVTKRGQDVALRCDPISGHVSLYWYRQALGQGPEFLTYFNYEAQQDKSGLPNDRFSAERPEGSISTLTIQRTEQRDSAMYRCASRLEETQYFGPGTRLLVL.

Details on this clone: Different DNA sequences within this sample yield the same CDR3. The gene calls are TRBV28 and TRBJ2-5; no definite D call. The germline CDR1 and CDR2 sequences are MDHEN and SYDVKM. The CDR3 spans 12 residues. V lost 3 bases to trimming and J lost 4 bases, with 6 bases between them. Here the CDR3 DNA reads TGTGCCAGCAGTTTTGTCTTAGAGACCCAGTACTTC. Translated: CASSFVLETQYF.

The chain carries TRBV7-6 and TRBJ2-2, with TRBD2 as a possible D gene (6 bases). V lost 1 base, J lost 0 bases, and 9 bases lay in between. In germline, CDR1 is SGHVS, CDR2 FNYEAQ. CDR3 length equals 16 residues. This CDR3 reads CASSLEAGPNTGELFF. CDR3 nucleotides: TGTGCCAGCAGCTTAGAAGCGGGTCCGAACACCGGGGAGCTGTTTTTT.

The chain links TRBV28 to TRBJ2-7, with a tentative D call TRBD2 (7 bases). The CDR3 is 14 amino acids. V was cut by 7 bases and J by 7 bases, with 20 bases left in between. Germline V gene lookup returns CDR1 MDHEN and CDR2 SYDVKM. The CDR3 loop reads CASTWGGGTREQYF. CDR3 DNA sequence: TGTGCCAGCACCTGGGGGGGCGGGACCCGGGAGCAGTACTTC.

The rearrangement joins TRBV19 to TRBJ2-2; 12 nucleotides line up with TRBD2. CDR3 size: 18 residues. CDR1 and CDR2 from the germline V gene are LNHDA and SQIVND (reference sequence). V gave up 3 bases and J gave up 3 bases; unmatched junction bases: 8. The CDR3 DNA reads TGTGCCAGTAGTATGTACACTAGCGGGAGGTCCTACACCGGGGAGCTGTTTTTT. The encoded protein is CASSMYTSGRSYTGELFF.

In its sample, this clone was seen once. J is TRBJ1-5 and V is TRBV29-1, with a weak D call TRBD1 (6 bases). Between the trimmed V and J ends, which lost 6 bases and 6 bases, there was a span of 15 bases. The CDR3 covers 13 residues. Germline loops: CDR1 SQVTM, CDR2 ANQGSEA. CDR3 amino acids: CSVLQGTSQPQHF. CDR3 bases: TGCAGCGTGCTGCAGGGGACGAGTCAGCCCCAGCATTTT.

The chain couples TRBV9 to TRBJ2-5; D gene unclear. The CDR3 loop spans 15 amino acids. V was shortened by 0 bases and J by 1 base, with 10 bases between the two germline ends. From germline, CDR1 is SGDLS and CDR2 YYNGEE. CDR3 in DNA: TGTGCCAGCAGCGTAGCCCTGGGCCCCCAAGAGACCCAGTACTTC. As protein: CASSVALGPQETQYF.

This clone appeared once. The CDR3, as DNA: TGTGCCAGCAGTTACTCGCTCGGGGGGCAAGAGACCCAGTACTTC. Its protein is CASSYSLGGQETQYF. The chain carries TRBV6-5 and TRBJ2-5; 7 bases agree with TRBD2. In germline, CDR1 is MNHEY, CDR2 SVGAGI. There are 15 residues in the CDR3. V lost 0 bases and J lost 2; bases outside the gene matches: 3.

The rearrangement uses TRBV5-1 and TRBJ2-3; D uncertain. V was pared by 0 bases and J by 6 bases, with 5 bases between. This CDR3 has 12 amino acids. The germline V gene encodes CDR1 SGHRS and CDR2 YFSETQ. The CDR3: CASSLGVDTQYF. The CDR3 DNA reads TGCGCCAGCAGCTTGGGGGTGGATACGCAGTATTTT.

The V call is TRBV11-2, the J call TRBJ2-3; D is possibly TRBD2 (5 bases). This CDR3 region has 14 residues. V was shortened by 5 bases and J by 0 bases, with 9 bases between the two germline ends. CDR1 and CDR2 from the germline V gene are SGHAT and FQNNGV. The CDR3 reads CASSLSGSTDTQYF. CDR3 bases: TGTGCCAGCAGCCTCAGCGGAAGCACAGATACGCAGTATTTT.

The V gene is TRBV18, the J gene TRBJ1-1; tentative D call: TRBD1 (6 bases). The V end lost 8 bases, the J end lost 1 base, and 14 bases lay between the germline ends. CDR3 length: 14 residues. Germline V CDR1 and CDR2: KGHSH, LQKENI. In nucleotides, the CDR3 is TGTGCCAGCACAGGGTTCAGGGAGAACACTGAAGCTTTCTTT. It yields the protein CASTGFRENTEAFF.

This sequence joins TRBV30 and TRBJ1-3; no firm D call. Germline-derived CDR1 and CDR2 are GTSNPN and SVGIG (reference sequence). V was trimmed by 0 bases and J by 3 bases, leaving 9 bases between them. CDR3 size: 14 residues. CDR3 sequence reads: CAWSVPSFGNTIYF. In nucleotides, the CDR3 is TGTGCCTGGAGTGTACCAAGTTTTGGAAACACCATATATTTT. The entire variable domain, with the rest obtained from reference TRBV30 and TRBJ1-3, is as follows: SQTIHQWPATLVQPVGSPLSLECTVEGTSNPNLYWYRQAAGRGLQLLFYSVGIGQISSEVPQNLSASRPQDRQFILSSKKLLLSDSGFYLCAWSVPSFGNTIYFGEGSWLTVV.

This chain uses TRBV14 with TRBJ2-1, with D tentatively TRBD1 (6 bases). Trimming removed 3 bases at V and 7 bases at J, with 10 bases between. The CDR3 length is 13 residues. Per the germline V gene, CDR1 is SGHDN and CDR2 is FVKESK. This CDR3 reads CASSHVQGNEQFF. For the CDR3, the DNA is TGTGCCAGCAGCCATGTTCAGGGGAATGAGCAGTTCTTC.

This clone was seen just once. This sequence joins TRBV27 and TRBJ1-5; tentative D call: TRBD1 (6 bases). Germline assignment: CDR1 MNHEY and CDR2 SMNVEV (reference sequence). The CDR3 sequence is 13 residues long. Trimming pared 3 bases from V and 7 bases from J, leaving 10 bases between. In DNA form, the CDR3 reads TGTGCCAGCAGTTTCAGGGGAGGGCAGCCCCAGCATTTT. Protein product: CASSFRGGQPQHF.

This chain connects TRBV5-6 to TRBJ1-1; tentatively, D is TRBD1 (5 bases). Germline loops: CDR1 SGHDT, CDR2 YYEEEE. V lost 4 bases to trimming and J lost 8 bases, with 9 bases between them. This CDR3 region has 11 residues. The CDR3 nucleotides are TGTGCCAGCAGCCGTCGACAGGAAGCTTTCTTT. Translated, it gives CASSRRQEAFF.

The chain links TRBV6-5 to TRBJ2-1, with D perhaps TRBD1 or TRBD2 (5 bases each). The CDR3 has 14 residues. CDR1 and CDR2 from the germline V gene are MNHEY and SVGAGI. V lost 7 bases to trimming and J lost 3 bases, with 13 bases between them. The chain's CDR3 is CASKQDSIYNEQFF. The CDR3 DNA sequence: TGTGCCAGCAAACAGGACTCTATCTACAATGAGCAGTTCTTC.

The rearrangement joins TRBV7-2 to TRBJ2-1; D is ambiguous. Trimming took off 1 base at V and 2 bases at J, with 9 bases between the two ends. Germline V gene lookup returns CDR1 SGHTA and CDR2 FQGNSA. The CDR3 has 15 residues. The CDR3 DNA sequence: TGTGCCAGCAGCTTAGTTATGGGCCCCTACAATGAGCAGTTCTTC. This translates into CASSLVMGPYNEQFF.

The rearrangement links TRBV2 to TRBJ1-2; perhaps TRBD1 as D (5 bases). Germline V gives CDR1 SNHLY, CDR2 FYNNEI. Trimming removed 4 bases from V and 2 bases from J, with 8 bases in between. The CDR3 length is 13 residues. CDR3 residues: CASSVRQNYGYTF. The DNA of the CDR3 is TGTGCCAGCAGTGTTCGACAGAACTATGGCTACACCTTC.

The chain has TRBV11-3 and TRBJ2-5, with TRBD1 as a possible D gene (5 bases). The CDR3 consists of 13 residues. V was pared by 3 bases and J by 1 base, with 6 bases between. Germline CDR1 is SGHNT and CDR2 is YENEEA. The DNA for the CDR3 is TGTGCCAGCAGCTTGGACACCCAAGAGACCCAGTACTTC. Amino acids: CASSLDTQETQYF.

CDR3 residues: CASSPASPDTQYF. The CDR3 DNA sequence: TGTGCCAGCAGCCCGGCCTCTCCAGATACGCAGTATTTT. V usage is TRBV5-5 and J usage is TRBJ2-3, with unresolved D. The V end lost 4 bases, the J end lost 4 bases, and 10 bases lay between the germline ends. The V gene's germline CDR1 is SGHKS and CDR2 YYEKEE (reference sequence). There are 13 residues in the CDR3.

This sequence joins TRBV30 and TRBJ1-2; D unresolved. The CDR3 is made up of 15 amino acids. Germline CDR1 and CDR2: GTSNPN and SVGIG (reference sequence). V lost 0 bases, J lost 8 bases, and 19 bases lay in between. The CDR3 DNA follows: TGTGCCTGGAGTGTTGGGTACGGGCCAACGTTAGGCTACACCTTC. Its protein is CAWSVGYGPTLGYTF.

V gene TRBV18 combines with J gene TRBJ2-1, with D possibly TRBD1 on 6 matching bases. CDR3 size: 15 residues. Germline values: CDR1 KGHSH, CDR2 LQKENI. Trimming shortened V by 6 bases and J by 7 bases, and 19 bases separated the two germline ends. CDR3 bases: TGTGCCAGCTCGCCAAACAGGGCTGGAACAAATGAGCAGTTCTTC. This encodes CASSPNRAGTNEQFF.

The rearrangement links TRBV7-2 to TRBJ2-6; D is unclear. This CDR3 spans 14 amino acids. CDR1 is SGHTA, CDR2 FQGNSA, per germline. Trimming shortened V by 2 bases and J by 1 base, and 3 bases separated the two germline ends. DNA of the CDR3: TGTGCCAGCAGCTTATCGTCTGGGGCCAACGTCCTGACTTTC. The encoded protein is CASSLSSGANVLTF.